This T cell receptor beta chain was identified in a study of cytomegalovirus exposure and HLA in healthy donors. Study-level results: Later analysis suggested most CMV-associated TCR beta chains were HLA-restricted. Immune exposure information comprised only CMV serostatus. Presence/absence analyses assumed roughly uniform sequencing depth across donors, which may not hold. Across HLA loci, a later analysis found differing TCR association rates, with DRB1 most and HLA-C fewest.

PCR employed 60 Vbeta and 13 Jbeta primers. Clones were read by immunoSEQ multiplex PCR, and TCRdb kept only the in-frame ones, dropping some. The table shows a few hundred thousand clones, with nearly 95% occurring only once. Germline V lookup: CDR1 SNHLY, CDR2 FYNNEI. The V and J ends lost 6 bases and 1 base, in that order; junction bases with no gene match: 1. The CDR3 sequence is 13 residues long. In this sample, this clone turned up a few times. Its antigen is unidentified. The rearrangement links TRBV2 to TRBJ1-1; 8 bases agree with TRBD1. The sequence was obtained from a girl aged 2 to 9 in good health and CMV-seronegative. Sequenced input: PBMCs. CDR3 region: CASRGTGNTEAFF. The CDR3 DNA sequence: TGTGCCAGCAGGGGGACAGGGAACACTGAAGCTTTCTTT.